Sequencing of this T cell receptor (beta chain) was carried out in a study of blood T cells in healthy people across ages. Across the whole study: When template switching was applied, about one barcoded beta molecule was captured per two T cells.

From germline, CDR1 is SQVTM and CDR2 ANQGSEA. The CDR3 is 12 residues long. V lost 5 bases and J lost 3, with 10 bases in between. Per sample, extraction of total RNA gave at least 5.5 micrograms in every case. Combining a sample-barcoded 5' primer with a J-beta primer mix, a second PCR ran for 7 to 11 cycles. A single record per CDR3 protein comes from TCRdb applying MiXCR to the 5' RACE reads. Seen here are around 790,000 distinct CDR3 sequences, under 45% observed once, and the top ten hold about 21%. The sequenced material came from blood. The chain links TRBV29-1 to TRBJ1-1; TRBD1 is a possible D gene (5 bases). The sequence came from a man aged 55 to 70 in good health. CDR3 region: CSVQDTYTEAFF. As DNA, the CDR3 is TGCAGCGTTCAGGACACTTACACTGAAGCTTTCTTT. Filled out from reference TRBV29-1 and TRBJ1-1, the complete variable domain reads SAVISQKPSRDICQRGTSLTIQCQVDSQVTMMFWYRQQPGQSLTLIATANQGSEATYESGFVIDKFPISRPNLTFSTLTVSNMSPEDSSIYLCSVQDTYTEAFFGQGTRLTVV.